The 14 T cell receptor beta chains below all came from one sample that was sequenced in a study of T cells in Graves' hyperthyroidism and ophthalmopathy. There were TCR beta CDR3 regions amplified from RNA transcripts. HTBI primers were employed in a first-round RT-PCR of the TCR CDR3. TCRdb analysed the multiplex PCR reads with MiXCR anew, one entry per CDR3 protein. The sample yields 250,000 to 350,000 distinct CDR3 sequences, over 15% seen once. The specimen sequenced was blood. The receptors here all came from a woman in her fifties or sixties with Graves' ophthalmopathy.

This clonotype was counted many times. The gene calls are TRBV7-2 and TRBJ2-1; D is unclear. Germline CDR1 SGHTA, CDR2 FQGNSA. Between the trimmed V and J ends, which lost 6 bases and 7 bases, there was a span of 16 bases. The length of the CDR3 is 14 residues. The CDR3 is CASSPYTMINEQFF. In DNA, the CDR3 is TGTGCCAGCAGTCCCTACACCATGATAAATGAGCAGTTCTTC.

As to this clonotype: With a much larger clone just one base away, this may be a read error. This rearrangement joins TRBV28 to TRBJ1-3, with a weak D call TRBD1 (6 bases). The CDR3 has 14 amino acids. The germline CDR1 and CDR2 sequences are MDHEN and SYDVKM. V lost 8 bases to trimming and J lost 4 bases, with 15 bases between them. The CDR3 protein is CASGSDSSGNTIYF. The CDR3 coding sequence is TGTGCCAGCGGTTCGGACAGCTCAGGAAACACCATATATTTT.

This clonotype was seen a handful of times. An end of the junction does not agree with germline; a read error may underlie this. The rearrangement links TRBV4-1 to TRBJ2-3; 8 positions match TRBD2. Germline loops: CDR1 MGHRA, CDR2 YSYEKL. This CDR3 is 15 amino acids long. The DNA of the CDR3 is TGCGCCAACAGCCTTAGCGGGGCCCACACAGATACGCAGTATTTT. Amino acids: CANSLSGAHTDTQYF.

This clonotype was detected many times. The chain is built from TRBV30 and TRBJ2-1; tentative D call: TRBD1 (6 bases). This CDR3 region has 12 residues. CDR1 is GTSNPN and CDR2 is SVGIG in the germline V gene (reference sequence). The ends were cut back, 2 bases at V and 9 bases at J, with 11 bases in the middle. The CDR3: CAWSLGALEQFF. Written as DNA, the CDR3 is TGTGCCTGGAGTTTGGGGGCCCTTGAGCAGTTCTTC.

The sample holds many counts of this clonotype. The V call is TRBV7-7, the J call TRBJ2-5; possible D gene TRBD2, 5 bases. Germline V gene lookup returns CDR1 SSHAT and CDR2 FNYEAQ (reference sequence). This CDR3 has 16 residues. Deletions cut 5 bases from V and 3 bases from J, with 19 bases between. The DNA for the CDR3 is TGTGCCAGCAGCCCTCTTTGGGAGAGTATGGAAGAGACCCAGTACTTC. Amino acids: CASSPLWESMEETQYF.

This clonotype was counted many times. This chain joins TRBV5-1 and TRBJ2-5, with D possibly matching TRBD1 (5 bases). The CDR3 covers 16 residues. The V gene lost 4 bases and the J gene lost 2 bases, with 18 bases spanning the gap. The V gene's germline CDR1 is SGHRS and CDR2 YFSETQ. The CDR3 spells CASSPGIVQAQETQYF. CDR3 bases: TGCGCCAGCAGCCCAGGGATCGTACAGGCTCAAGAGACCCAGTACTTC.

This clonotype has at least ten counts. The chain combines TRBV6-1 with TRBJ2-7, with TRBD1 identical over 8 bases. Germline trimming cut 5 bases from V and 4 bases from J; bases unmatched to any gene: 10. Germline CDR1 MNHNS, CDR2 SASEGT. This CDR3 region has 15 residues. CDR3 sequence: CASSQLSDRAYEQYF. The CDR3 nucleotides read TGTGCCAGCAGTCAGCTATCGGACAGGGCATACGAGCAGTACTTC.

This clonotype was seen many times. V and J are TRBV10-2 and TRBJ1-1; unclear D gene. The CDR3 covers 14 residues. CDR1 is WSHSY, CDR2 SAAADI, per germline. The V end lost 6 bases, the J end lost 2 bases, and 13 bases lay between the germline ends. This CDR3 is CASRRTDPNTEAFF. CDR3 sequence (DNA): TGCGCCAGCAGGAGAACAGACCCAAACACTGAAGCTTTCTTT.

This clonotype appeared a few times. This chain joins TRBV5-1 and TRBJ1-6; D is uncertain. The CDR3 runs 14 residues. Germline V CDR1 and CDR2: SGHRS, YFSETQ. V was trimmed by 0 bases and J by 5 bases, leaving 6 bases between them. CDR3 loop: CASSLGPNNSPLHF. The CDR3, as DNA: TGCGCCAGCAGCTTGGGACCTAATAATTCACCCCTCCACTTT. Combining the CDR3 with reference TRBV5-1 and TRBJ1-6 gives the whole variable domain KAGVTQTPRYLIKTRGQQVTLSCSPISGHRSVSWYQQTPGQGLQFLFEYFSETQRNKGNFPGRFSGRQFSNSRSEMNVSTLELGDSALYLCASSLGPNNSPLHFGNGTRLTVT.

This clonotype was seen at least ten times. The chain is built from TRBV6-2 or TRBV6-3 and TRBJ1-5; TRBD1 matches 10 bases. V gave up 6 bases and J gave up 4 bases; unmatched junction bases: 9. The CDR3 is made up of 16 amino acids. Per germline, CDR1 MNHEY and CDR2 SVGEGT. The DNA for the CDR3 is TGTGCCAGCAGCCGGGACAGGGGCCGGGGGAATCAGCCCCAGCATTTT. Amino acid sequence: CASSRDRGRGNQPQHF.

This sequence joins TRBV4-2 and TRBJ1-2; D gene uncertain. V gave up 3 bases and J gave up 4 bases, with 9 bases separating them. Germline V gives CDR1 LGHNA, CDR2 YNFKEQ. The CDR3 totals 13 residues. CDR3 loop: CASSQAEGYGYTF. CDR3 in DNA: TGTGCCAGCAGCCAGGCAGAAGGCTATGGCTACACCTTC.

The CDR3 protein is CASTLTGYNEQFF. CDR3 DNA sequence: TGTGCCAGCACTTTAACAGGTTACAATGAGCAGTTCTTC. The rearrangement joins TRBV6-2 or TRBV6-3 to TRBJ2-1, with a weak D call TRBD1 (5 bases). Germline CDR1 MNHEY, CDR2 SVGEGT. Deletions cut 7 bases from V and 4 bases from J, with 11 bases between. This CDR3 spans 13 amino acids.

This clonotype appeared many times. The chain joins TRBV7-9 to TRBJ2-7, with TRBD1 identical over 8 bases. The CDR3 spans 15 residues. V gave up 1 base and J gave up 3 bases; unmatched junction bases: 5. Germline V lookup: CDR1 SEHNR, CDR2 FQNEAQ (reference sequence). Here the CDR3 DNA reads TGTGCCAGCAGCTTAGGTTGGGACAGGAACTACGAGCAGTACTTC. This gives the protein CASSLGWDRNYEQYF. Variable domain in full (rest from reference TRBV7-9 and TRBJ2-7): DTGVSQNPRHKITKRGQNVTFRCDPISEHNRLYWYRQTLGQGPEFLTYFQNEAQLEKSRLLSDRFSAERPKGSFSTLEIQRTEQGDSAMYLCASSLGWDRNYEQYFGPGTRLTVT.

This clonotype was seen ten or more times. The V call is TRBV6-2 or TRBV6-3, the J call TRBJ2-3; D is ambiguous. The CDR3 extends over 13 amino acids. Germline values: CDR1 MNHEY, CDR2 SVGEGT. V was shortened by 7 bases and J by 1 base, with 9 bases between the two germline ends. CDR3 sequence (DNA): TGTGCCAGCATCGAACGGGGCACAGATACGCAGTATTTT. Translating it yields CASIERGTDTQYF.